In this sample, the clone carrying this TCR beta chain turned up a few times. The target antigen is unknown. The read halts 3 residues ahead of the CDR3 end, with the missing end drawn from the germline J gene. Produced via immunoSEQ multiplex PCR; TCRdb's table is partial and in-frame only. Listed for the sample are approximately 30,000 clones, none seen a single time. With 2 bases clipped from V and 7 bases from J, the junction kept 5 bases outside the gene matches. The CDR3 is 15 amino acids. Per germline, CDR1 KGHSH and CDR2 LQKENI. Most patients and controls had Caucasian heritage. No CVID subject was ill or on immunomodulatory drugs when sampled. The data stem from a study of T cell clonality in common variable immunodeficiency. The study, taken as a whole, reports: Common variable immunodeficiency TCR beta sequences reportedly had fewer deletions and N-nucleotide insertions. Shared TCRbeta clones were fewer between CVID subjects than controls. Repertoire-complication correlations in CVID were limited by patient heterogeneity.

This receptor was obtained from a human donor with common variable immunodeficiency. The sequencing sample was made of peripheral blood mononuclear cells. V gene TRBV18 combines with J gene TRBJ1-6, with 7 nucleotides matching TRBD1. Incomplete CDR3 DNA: TGTGCCAGCTCACCATCGACAGGGACCAATTCACCC. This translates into CASSPSTGTNSP. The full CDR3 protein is CASSPSTGTNSPLHF.